These 20 T cell receptor beta chains were all obtained from the same sample, sequenced in a study of shared clonotypes between healthy human individuals. Generated by immunoSEQ multiplex PCR, the TCRdb table keeps only in-frame clones and is missing some. The sample contains about 680,000 clones, around two thirds of which appear only once. The sequencing input was memory CD4+ T cells sorted from blood. Documented subset: CD45RA-negative fraction. The receptors stem from a woman in her 30s in good health.

This chain joins TRBV9 and TRBJ1-1, with unresolved D. Trimming stripped 2 bases from V and 2 bases from J, with 13 bases between. The CDR3 spans 15 residues. Germline V gene lookup returns CDR1 SGDLS and CDR2 YYNGEE. For the CDR3, the DNA is TGTGCCAGCAGCGTGGATTCCCAGGCAAACACTGAAGCTTTCTTT. It yields the protein CASSVDSQANTEAFF.

The CDR3 nucleotides read TGTGCCAGCTCACCACCCGGGTGGGACGGAGCGAACCCCTACGAGCAGTACTTC. As protein: CASSPPGWDGANPYEQYF. The chain couples TRBV18 to TRBJ2-7; either TRBD1 or TRBD2 may supply D (5 bases each). This CDR3 spans 18 amino acids. Looked up from germline, CDR1 is KGHSH and CDR2 is LQKENI. V gave up 0 bases and J gave up 2 bases, with 20 bases separating them.

This chain uses TRBV6-6 with TRBJ1-1; no reliable D call. The CDR3 consists of 12 residues. Germline V gene sequence: CDR1 MNHNY, CDR2 SVGAGI (reference sequence). Deletions cut 8 bases from V and 6 bases from J, with 13 bases between. The CDR3 sequence is CASRKGQAEAFF. The CDR3 DNA reads as TGTGCCAGCCGGAAAGGGCAGGCTGAAGCTTTCTTT.

This clone appeared once. V usage is TRBV5-4 and J usage is TRBJ2-5; D is unclear. Germline V gives CDR1 SGHNT, CDR2 YYREEE (reference sequence). This CDR3 comprises 15 residues. Trimming left V 4 bases short and J 0 bases short, with 13 bases between. The CDR3, as DNA: TGTGCCAGCAGCCGGACCACTCTGAACCAAGAGACCCAGTACTTC. It is translated as CASSRTTLNQETQYF. Filled out from reference TRBV5-4 and TRBJ2-5, the complete variable domain reads ETGVTQSPTHLIKTRGQQVTLRCSSQSGHNTVSWYQQALGQGPQFIFQYYREEENGRGNFPPRFSGLQFPNYSSELNVNALELDDSALYLCASSRTTLNQETQYFGPGTRLLVL.

The chain links TRBV5-1 to TRBJ2-7; a possible D gene is TRBD2 (6 bases). Germline V gene data show CDR1 as SGHRS and CDR2 as YFSETQ. The CDR3 spans 15 residues. With 2 bases removed from V and 0 bases from J, the gap between germline ends came to 12 bases. This CDR3 is CASSLGGTSSYEQYF. Here the CDR3 DNA reads TGCGCCAGCAGCTTAGGAGGGACGTCCTCCTACGAGCAGTACTTC.

V gene TRBV29-1 combines with J gene TRBJ2-1, with D possibly being TRBD1 (6 bases). Germline assignment: CDR1 SQVTM and CDR2 ANQGSEA. Trimming removed 7 bases at V and 0 bases at J, with 7 bases between. This CDR3 has 12 residues. The CDR3 nucleotides read TGCAGCGAACAGGGCTCCTACAATGAGCAGTTCTTC. Translating it yields CSEQGSYNEQFF.

The chain has TRBV10-1 and TRBJ2-3, with 9 bases aligning to TRBD1. There are 15 residues in the CDR3. After removal of 7 bases from V and 4 bases from J, the junction contained 9 bases not matched to a gene. Germline CDR1 reads WNHNN; CDR2 reads SYGVQD (reference sequence). The CDR3 coding sequence is TGCGCCAGCAACAGAGGGGACAGGGTTGCAGATACGCAGTATTTT. Its translation: CASNRGDRVADTQYF.

This clone appeared a single time. This rearrangement joins TRBV11-2 to TRBJ2-5; D is perhaps TRBD1 (5 bases). With 7 bases removed from V and 3 bases from J, the gap between germline ends came to 15 bases. This CDR3 is built from 14 residues. Per the germline V gene, CDR1 is SGHAT and CDR2 is FQNNGV. As DNA, the CDR3 is TGTGCCAGCAATAACCCAGGGCGTAAAGAGACCCAGTACTTC. This translates into CASNNPGRKETQYF.

V and J are TRBV4-1 and TRBJ2-1, with 8 bases matching TRBD2. Per the germline V gene, CDR1 is MGHRA and CDR2 is YSYEKL. The CDR3 loop spans 15 amino acids. After removal of 1 base from V and 4 bases from J, the junction contained 3 bases not matched to a gene. CDR3 in amino acids: CASSQAGLVYNEQFF. The CDR3, as DNA: TGCGCCAGCAGCCAAGCGGGACTAGTATACAATGAGCAGTTCTTC.

On this clone: A much larger clone differs from this one at a single base, so this may be a read error. J is TRBJ2-5 and V is TRBV7-2; D gene unclear. The end of the DNA is better explained by TRBJ2-7, so the J call may be wrong. The CDR3 runs to 13 residues. CDR1 is SGHTA, CDR2 FQGNSA, per germline. The CDR3 spells CASSLAGNYEQYF. The CDR3 DNA reads TGTGCCAGCAGCTTAGCAGGGAACTACGAGCAGTACTTC.

This clone has only one observation. The V call is TRBV5-4, the J call TRBJ1-1; TRBD1 might be the D (5 bases). The V and J ends lost 7 bases and 2 bases respectively, with 9 bases between them. This CDR3 has 12 amino acids. Germline assignment: CDR1 SGHNT and CDR2 YYREEE (reference sequence). The CDR3 nucleotides read TGTGCCAGCGGCCAGGGCAACACTGAAGCTTTCTTT. Amino acid sequence: CASGQGNTEAFF.

The rearrangement links TRBV28 to TRBJ2-1; TRBD2 agrees at 10 bases. This CDR3 is built from 18 residues. V lost 5 bases to trimming and J lost 0 bases; unmatched junction nucleotides: 10. Germline lookup yields CDR1 MDHEN and CDR2 SYDVKM. CDR3 bases: TGTGCCAGCAGTCAAACAGGGCCTAGCGGGAGCTCCTACAATGAGCAGTTCTTC. Residues: CASSQTGPSGSSYNEQFF.

To note about this clone: The junction shows a germline mismatch at one end, possibly a read error. The J gene is TRBJ1-1, the V gene TRBV10-1; 9 nucleotides agree with TRBD1. This CDR3 contains 17 residues. The germline V gene has CDR1 WNHNN and CDR2 SYGVQD (reference sequence). The DNA of the CDR3 is TGCGCCAGTAGTGACCAGGACAGGGGCCTCTCGAACACTGAAGCTTTCTTT. Its translation is CASSDQDRGLSNTEAFF.

This clone was counted between two and nine times. The rearrangement uses TRBV5-1 and TRBJ1-1; TRBD1 is a possible D gene (6 bases). CDR3 length equals 16 residues. Trimming pared 0 bases from V and 0 bases from J, leaving 12 bases between. Germline lookup yields CDR1 SGHRS and CDR2 YFSETQ. The CDR3 here is CASSLGSYRVNTEAFF. CDR3 DNA: TGCGCCAGCAGCTTGGGGAGTTACAGGGTGAACACTGAAGCTTTCTTT. Variable domain in full (rest from reference TRBV5-1 and TRBJ1-1): KAGVTQTPRYLIKTRGQQVTLSCSPISGHRSVSWYQQTPGQGLQFLFEYFSETQRNKGNFPGRFSGRQFSNSRSEMNVSTLELGDSALYLCASSLGSYRVNTEAFFGQGTRLTVV.

The rearrangement links TRBV11-3 to TRBJ1-3, with D possibly TRBD1 on 6 matching bases. The length of the CDR3 is 13 residues. The V gene lost 5 bases and the J gene lost 11 bases, with 16 bases spanning the gap. Germline V CDR1 and CDR2: SGHNT, YENEEA. CDR3 nucleotide sequence: TGTGCCAGCAGCCCCTCCCTTTCAGGGGCCATATATTTT. This codes for CASSPSLSGAIYF.

The chain combines TRBV2 with TRBJ1-2, with 7 bases fitting TRBD1. The germline V gene encodes CDR1 SNHLY and CDR2 FYNNEI. V was pared by 6 bases and J by 4 bases, with 14 bases of the junction left unmatched. The CDR3 covers 16 residues. CDR3: CASRETARDSIYGYTF. CDR3 nucleotides: TGTGCCAGCAGAGAAACGGCCCGGGACAGCATCTATGGCTACACCTTC. The whole variable domain, remainder taken from reference TRBV2 and TRBJ1-2, is EPEVTQTPSHQVTQMGQEVILRCVPISNHLYFYWYRQILGQKVEFLVSFYNNEISEKSEIFDDQFSVERPDGSNFTLKIRSTKLEDSAMYFCASRETARDSIYGYTFGSGTRLTVV.

The chain recombines TRBV19 with TRBJ2-7; 10 nucleotides line up with TRBD2. Trimming cost V 4 bases and J 3 bases; bases outside gene matches: 3. The length of the CDR3 is 14 residues. Germline CDR1 and CDR2: LNHDA and SQIVND (reference sequence). The DNA for the CDR3 is TGTGCCAGTAGTAATTTAGCGGGAGGCTACGAGCAGTACTTC. The encoded protein is CASSNLAGGYEQYF.

The genes are TRBV5-1 and TRBJ1-4; 7 nucleotides align to TRBD1. Germline V CDR1 and CDR2: SGHRS, YFSETQ. The ends lost 3 bases at V and 8 bases at J; junction bases unmatched: 7. There are 14 residues in the CDR3. The CDR3 here is CASSSGTVGEKLFF. Here the CDR3 DNA reads TGCGCCAGCAGCTCGGGGACAGTGGGGGAAAAACTGTTTTTT.

V and J are TRBV29-1 and TRBJ2-7; 10 bases agree with TRBD1. After removal of 4 bases from V and 5 bases from J, the junction contained 5 bases not matched to a gene. CDR3 length: 13 amino acids. Germline CDR1 and CDR2: SQVTM and ANQGSEA. For the CDR3, the DNA is TGCAGCGTTGCGGGACAGGGGATCGACGAGCAGTACTTC. Translated, it gives CSVAGQGIDEQYF.

V is TRBV5-1 and J is TRBJ2-7; D perhaps matches TRBD1 (5 bases). This CDR3 has 13 amino acids. Trimming took 3 bases from V and 5 from J, leaving 12 bases between them. Germline CDR1 reads SGHRS; CDR2 reads YFSETQ. This CDR3 is CASSYNLGDEQYF. CDR3 coding DNA: TGCGCCAGCAGCTATAACCTAGGGGACGAGCAGTACTTC.